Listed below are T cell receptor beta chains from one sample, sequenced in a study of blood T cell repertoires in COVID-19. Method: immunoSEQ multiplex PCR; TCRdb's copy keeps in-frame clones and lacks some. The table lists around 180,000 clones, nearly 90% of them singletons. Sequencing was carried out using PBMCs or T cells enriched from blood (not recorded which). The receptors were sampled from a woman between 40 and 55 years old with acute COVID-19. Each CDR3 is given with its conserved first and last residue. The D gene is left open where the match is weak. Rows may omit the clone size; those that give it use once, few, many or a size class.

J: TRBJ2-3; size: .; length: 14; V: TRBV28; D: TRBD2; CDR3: CASRGGGAVDTQYF; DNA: TGTGCCAGCAGGGGCGGGGGGGCCGTAGATACGCAGTATTTT
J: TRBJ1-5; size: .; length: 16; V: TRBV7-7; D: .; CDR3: CASSLRTDYSNQPQHF; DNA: TGTGCCAGCAGCCTTAGGACGGACTATAGCAATCAGCCCCAGCATTTT
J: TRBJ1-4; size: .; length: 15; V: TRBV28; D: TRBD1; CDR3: CASSLTGPSNEKLFF; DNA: TGTGCCAGCAGCCTGACAGGGCCGAGTAATGAAAAACTGTTTTTT
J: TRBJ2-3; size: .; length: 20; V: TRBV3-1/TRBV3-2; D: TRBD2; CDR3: CASSPLGLAGVGAYTDTQYF; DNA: TGTGCCAGCAGCCCGCTTGGACTAGCGGGAGTGGGGGCTTACACAGATACGCAGTATTTT
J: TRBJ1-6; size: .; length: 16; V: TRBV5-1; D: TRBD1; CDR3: CASSPLDRESNSPLHF; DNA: TGCGCCAGCAGCCCCCTGGACAGGGAGAGTAATTCACCCCTCCACTTT
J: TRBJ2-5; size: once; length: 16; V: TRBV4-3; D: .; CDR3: CASSQVGGRGVETQYF; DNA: TGCGCCAGCAGCCAAGTTGGAGGGAGGGGGGTGGAGACCCAGTACTTC
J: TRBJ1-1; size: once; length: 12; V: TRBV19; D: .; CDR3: CASQASNTEAFF; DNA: TGTGCCAGTCAAGCATCGAACACTGAAGCTTTCTTT
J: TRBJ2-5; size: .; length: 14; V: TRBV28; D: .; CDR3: CASSELTGKETQYF; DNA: TGTGCCAGCAGTGAACTAACAGGGAAAGAGACCCAGTACTTC
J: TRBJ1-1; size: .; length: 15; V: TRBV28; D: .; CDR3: CASSLNGGQNTEAFF; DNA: TGTGCCAGCAGTTTAAACGGGGGTCAGAACACTGAAGCTTTCTTT
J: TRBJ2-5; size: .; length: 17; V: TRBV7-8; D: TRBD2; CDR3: CASSLEGHSGNQETQYF; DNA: TGTGCCAGCAGCTTAGAGGGGCATAGCGGGAACCAAGAGACCCAGTACTTC
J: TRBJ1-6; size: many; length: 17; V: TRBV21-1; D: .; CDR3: CASTPRARGYYNSPLHF; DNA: TGTGCCAGCACTCCGAGGGCCAGGGGATACTATAATTCACCCCTCCACTTT
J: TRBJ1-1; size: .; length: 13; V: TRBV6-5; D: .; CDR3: CASSYEANTEAFF; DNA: TGTGCCAGCAGTTACGAGGCTAACACTGAAGCTTTCTTT
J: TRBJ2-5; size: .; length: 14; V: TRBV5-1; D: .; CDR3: CASSLGAGQETQYF; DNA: TGCGCCAGCAGCTTGGGCGCAGGCCAAGAGACCCAGTACTTC
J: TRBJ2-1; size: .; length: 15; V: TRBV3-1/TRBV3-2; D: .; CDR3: CASSQTGGGIDEQFF; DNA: TGTGCCAGCAGCCAGACCGGCGGGGGCATCGATGAGCAGTTCTTC
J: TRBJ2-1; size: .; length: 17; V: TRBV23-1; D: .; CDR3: CASSHQGTLHLPNEQFF; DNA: TGCGCCAGCAGTCACCAGGGAACCCTCCATCTCCCCAATGAGCAGTTCTTC
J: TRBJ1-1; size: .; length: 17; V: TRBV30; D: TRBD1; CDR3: CAWSVTSYRQGGTEAFF; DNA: TGTGCCTGGAGTGTAACTTCCTATCGACAGGGCGGGACTGAAGCTTTCTTT
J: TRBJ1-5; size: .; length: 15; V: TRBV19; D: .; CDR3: CASSKTREKSQPQHF; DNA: TGTGCCAGTAGTAAGACGCGGGAGAAGAGTCAGCCCCAGCATTTT
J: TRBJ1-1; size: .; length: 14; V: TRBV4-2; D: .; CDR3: CASSQDVGGVEAFF; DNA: TGTGCCAGCAGCCAAGATGTCGGGGGGGTTGAAGCTTTCTTT
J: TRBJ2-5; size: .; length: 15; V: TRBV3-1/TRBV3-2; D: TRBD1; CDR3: CASSSEDRLQETQYF; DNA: TGTGCCAGCAGCTCCGAGGACAGGCTACAAGAGACCCAGTACTTC
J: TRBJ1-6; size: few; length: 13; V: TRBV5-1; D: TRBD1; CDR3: CASSLGQGSPLHF; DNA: TGCGCCAGCAGCTTGGGACAGGGGTCACCCCTCCACTTT
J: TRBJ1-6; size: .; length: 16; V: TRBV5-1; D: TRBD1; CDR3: CASSLAAGTGNSPLHF; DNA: TGCGCCAGCAGCTTAGCTGCCGGGACAGGAAATTCACCCCTCCACTTT
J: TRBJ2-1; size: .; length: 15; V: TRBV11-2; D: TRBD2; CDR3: CASSLGGEPYNEQFF; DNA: TGTGCCAGCAGCTTGGGGGGGGAGCCCTACAATGAGCAGTTCTTC
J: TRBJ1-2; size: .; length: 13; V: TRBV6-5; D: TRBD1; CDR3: CASSYHRGYGYTF; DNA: TGTGCCAGCAGTTACCACAGGGGCTATGGCTACACCTTC
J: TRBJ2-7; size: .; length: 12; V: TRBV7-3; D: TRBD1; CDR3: CASVAGGEEQYF; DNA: TGTGCCAGCGTGGCAGGGGGTGAAGAGCAGTACTTC
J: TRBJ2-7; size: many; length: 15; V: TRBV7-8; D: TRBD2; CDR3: CASSPSTSGVYEQYF; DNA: TGTGCCAGCAGCCCTTCGACTAGCGGGGTCTACGAGCAGTACTTC
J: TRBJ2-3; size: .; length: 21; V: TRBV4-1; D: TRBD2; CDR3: CASSQGSGLAGGRPSTDTQYF; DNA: TGCGCCAGCAGCCAAGGGTCGGGACTAGCGGGCGGACGGCCTAGCACAGATACGCAGTATTTT